The 25 T cell receptor beta chains presented below share a single source sample, sequenced in a study of blood T cell repertoires in COVID-19. Profiling relied on immunoSEQ multiplex PCR, and the TCRdb table lists in-frame clones only, not all of them. This sample carries under 350,000 clones, around 92% of them seen once, and the ten largest clones take less than 2%. Sequencing used peripheral blood. The source is a woman aged 25 to 45 with COVID-19, enrolled during active disease.

This rearrangement joins TRBV5-1 to TRBJ2-5; TRBD2 is a possible D gene (5 bases). Germline values: CDR1 SGHRS, CDR2 YFSETQ. There are 15 residues in the CDR3. The V gene lost 1 base and the J gene lost 0 bases, with 10 bases spanning the gap. The CDR3 nucleotides read TGCGCCAGCAGCTTGTTGCCGAGGGACCAAGAGACCCAGTACTTC. Protein product: CASSLLPRDQETQYF.

V usage is TRBV6-6 and J usage is TRBJ2-4; 11 bases align to TRBD2. V was pared by 4 bases and J by 5 bases, with 4 bases of the junction left unmatched. Germline V CDR1 and CDR2: MNHNY, SVGAGI (reference sequence). CDR3 length: 15 amino acids. The CDR3 is CASSLLAGAQNIQYF. The CDR3 DNA reads TGTGCCAGCAGTTTACTAGCGGGGGCGCAAAACATTCAGTACTTC.

This chain links TRBV14 with TRBJ2-5, with 8 bases identical to TRBD2. J gave up 5 bases and V 4 bases, and 9 bases lay outside the gene matches. CDR3 length: 15 residues. The V gene's germline CDR1 is SGHDN and CDR2 FVKESK. CDR3 nucleotides: TGTGCCAGCAGCCCCTGGGGGACTAGTAAGGAGACCCAGTACTTC. Its protein is CASSPWGTSKETQYF.

This chain links TRBV5-1 with TRBJ2-3; the D gene is possibly TRBD1 (6 bases). Germline-derived CDR1 and CDR2 are SGHRS and YFSETQ. The V and J ends lost 4 bases and 2 bases respectively, with 11 bases between them. CDR3 length equals 14 residues. CDR3 coding DNA: TGCGCCAGCAGCGGTACAGGGTACACAGATACGCAGTATTTT. Residues: CASSGTGYTDTQYF.

The chain couples TRBV5-1 to TRBJ2-1; D perhaps matches TRBD1 (5 bases). Germline CDR1 reads SGHRS; CDR2 reads YFSETQ. V was clipped by 2 bases and J by 3 bases, with 9 bases between them. CDR3 size: 14 residues. CDR3 DNA sequence: TGCGCCAGCAGCTTTTGGGGCAGCTACAATGAGCAGTTCTTC. Translation: CASSFWGSYNEQFF.

V is TRBV24-1 and J is TRBJ1-1; 7 bases fit TRBD1. The CDR3 covers 15 residues. Trimming removed 2 bases from V and 2 bases from J; junction bases left unmatched: 4. Germline CDR1 reads KGHDR; CDR2 reads SFDVKD. Here the CDR3 reads CATSDSRGPNTEAFF. CDR3 DNA sequence: TGTGCCACCAGTGATTCAAGGGGGCCCAACACTGAAGCTTTCTTT.

The CDR3 sequence is CASSSSSGGKPTDTQYF. CDR3 nucleotide sequence: TGTGCCAGCAGTTCGTCTAGCGGGGGGAAACCCACAGATACGCAGTATTTT. The rearrangement links TRBV28 to TRBJ2-3; 11 bases align to TRBD2. Trimming took 4 bases from V and 2 from J; bases not matched to a gene: 8. CDR3 length equals 17 residues. Germline CDR1 and CDR2: MDHEN and SYDVKM.

The CDR3 DNA sequence: TGTGCCAGCAGTGCCATAGCGGGGGTAACAGATACGCAGTATTTT. Translation: CASSAIAGVTDTQYF. The chain links TRBV11-2 to TRBJ2-3; TRBD2 agrees at 9 bases. Trimming removed 6 bases from V and 3 bases from J; junction bases left unmatched: 7. CDR3 length equals 15 residues. The germline gives CDR1 SGHAT, CDR2 FQNNGV. Supplemented by reference TRBV11-2 and TRBJ2-3, the full variable domain reads EAGVAQSPRYKIIEKRQSVAFWCNPISGHATLYWYQQILGQGPKLLIQFQNNGVVDDSQLPKDRFSAERLKGVDSTLKIQPAKLEDSAVYLCASSAIAGVTDTQYFGPGTRLTVL.

The chain has TRBV18 and TRBJ1-5; 8 bases line up with TRBD1. The length of the CDR3 is 16 residues. Germline loops: CDR1 KGHSH, CDR2 LQKENI. V lost 4 bases and J lost 2; bases outside the gene matches: 7. The CDR3 nucleotides read TGTGCCAGCTCACACGGACAGGGATCAGGCAATCAGCCCCAGCATTTT. It specifies CASSHGQGSGNQPQHF.

The genes are TRBV12-3 or TRBV12-4 and TRBJ1-5; D ambiguous. The CDR3 contains 13 residues. V was trimmed by 3 bases and J by 4 bases, leaving 7 bases between them. The CDR3 bases are TGTGCCAGCAGTTTTTCCCCTAATCAGCCCCAGCATTTT. Residues: CASSFSPNQPQHF.

The chain couples TRBV6-2 or TRBV6-3 to TRBJ2-7, with 9 bases fitting TRBD1. This CDR3 is built from 14 residues. Germline assignment: CDR1 MNHEY and CDR2 SVGEGT. J gave up 12 bases and V 0 bases, and 9 bases lay outside the gene matches. CDR3 sequence: CASSYSTGQGFRYV. CDR3 DNA sequence: TGTGCCAGCAGTTACTCGACTGGACAGGGGTTTCGGTACGTC.

This clone occurred once. The chain carries TRBV2 and TRBJ2-7; TRBD2 matches 10 bases. Trimming took 6 bases from V and 2 from J; bases not matched to a gene: 10. The CDR3 extends over 16 amino acids. The germline V gene encodes CDR1 SNHLY and CDR2 FYNNEI. In DNA, the CDR3 is TGTGCCAGCAGGGTACCTGGGACTAGCGAAGCCTACGAGCAGTACTTC. Translated: CASRVPGTSEAYEQYF.

The chain has TRBV3-1 (or the pseudogene TRBV3-2) and TRBJ1-1; TRBD1 is a possible D gene (5 bases). The CDR3 has 15 residues. The V gene lost 0 bases and the J gene lost 1 base, with 9 bases spanning the gap. Germline V lookup: CDR1 LGHDT, CDR2 YNNKEL (reference sequence). The CDR3: CASSQEWGGNTEAFF. The CDR3 DNA is TGTGCCAGCAGCCAAGAATGGGGGGGGAACACTGAAGCTTTCTTT.

The chain recombines TRBV5-1 with TRBJ2-3; D uncertain. The CDR3 contains 16 residues. Germline V gene lookup returns CDR1 SGHRS and CDR2 YFSETQ. Trimming removed 4 bases at V and 2 bases at J, with 17 bases between. CDR3 coding DNA: TGCGCCAGCAGCCCTAATCCCCCCGATACCACAGATACGCAGTATTTT. Protein product: CASSPNPPDTTDTQYF. Full variable domain (remainder filled in from reference TRBV5-1 and TRBJ2-3): KAGVTQTPRYLIKTRGQQVTLSCSPISGHRSVSWYQQTPGQGLQFLFEYFSETQRNKGNFPGRFSGRQFSNSRSEMNVSTLELGDSALYLCASSPNPPDTTDTQYFGPGTRLTVL.

The V call is TRBV9, the J call TRBJ2-2; 7 bases agree with TRBD2. The V gene end was trimmed by 3 bases and the J gene end by 1 base; junction bases not matched to a gene: 9. The germline V gene encodes CDR1 SGDLS and CDR2 YYNGEE. The CDR3 is 17 residues long. The CDR3 sequence: CASSDRGRALNTGELFF. The DNA of the CDR3 is TGTGCCAGCAGCGACCGGGGGAGGGCCCTGAACACCGGGGAGCTGTTTTTT. The full variable domain, rest sourced from reference TRBV9 and TRBJ2-2, is DSGVTQTPKHLITATGQRVTLRCSPRSGDLSVYWYQQSLDQGLQFLIQYYNGEERAKGNILERFSAQQFPDLHSELNLSSLELGDSALYFCASSDRGRALNTGELFFGEGSRLTVL.

V gene TRBV5-6 combines with J gene TRBJ1-6; a weak D match, TRBD1 (6 bases). Germline CDR1 and CDR2: SGHDT and YYEEEE. V was shortened by 2 bases and J by 3 bases, with 12 bases between the two germline ends. The CDR3 totals 16 residues. CDR3 DNA sequence: TGTGCCAGCAGCTTACCTACGGACAGCTATAATTCACCCCTCCACTTT. Translated: CASSLPTDSYNSPLHF. Drawing the rest from reference TRBV5-6 and TRBJ1-6, the complete variable domain is DAGVTQSPTHLIKTRGQQVTLRCSPKSGHDTVSWYQQALGQGPQFIFQYYEEEERQRGNFPDRFSGHQFPNYSSELNVNALLLGDSALYLCASSLPTDSYNSPLHFGNGTRLTVT.

The genes are TRBV6-8 and TRBJ1-5; 7 positions agree with TRBD1. From germline, CDR1 is MNHGY and CDR2 SAAAGT. The CDR3 loop spans 12 amino acids. Trimming removed 8 bases from V and 5 bases from J; junction bases left unmatched: 3. CDR3 amino acids: CASDRVDQPQHF. The CDR3 DNA reads TGTGCCAGCGACAGGGTGGATCAGCCCCAGCATTTT.

The chain joins TRBV12-3 or TRBV12-4 to TRBJ1-1; possible D gene TRBD1, 5 bases. V was trimmed by 5 bases and J by 2 bases, leaving 9 bases between them. CDR3 size: 13 residues. In nucleotides, the CDR3 is TGTGCCAGCAGTGGGACTGCAAACACTGAAGCTTTCTTT. This gives the protein CASSGTANTEAFF.

J is TRBJ2-3 and V is TRBV7-2; D call uncertain. CDR1 is SGHTA and CDR2 is FQGNSA in the germline V gene. The CDR3 consists of 12 residues. With 5 bases removed from V and 3 bases from J, the gap between germline ends came to 6 bases. CDR3 in DNA: TGTGCCAGCAGCACCAGGACAGATACGCAGTATTTT. Translating it yields CASSTRTDTQYF.

This chain links TRBV9 with TRBJ2-3, with 7 bases fitting TRBD2. This CDR3 comprises 15 residues. V lost 0 bases and J lost 5; bases outside the gene matches: 6. Germline values: CDR1 SGDLS, CDR2 YYNGEE. The CDR3 DNA sequence: TGTGCCAGCAGCGTAGGTGGCGGGGGAAAAGATACGCAGTATTTT. This sequence encodes CASSVGGGGKDTQYF.

The chain uses TRBV7-7 and TRBJ2-2, with 12 positions matching TRBD2. Germline values: CDR1 SSHAT, CDR2 FNYEAQ (reference sequence). The CDR3 length is 19 residues. V lost 3 bases and J lost 4; bases outside the gene matches: 12. CDR3 sequence: CASSFRLAGAPGGTGELFF. The CDR3 region has the DNA TGTGCCAGCAGCTTTAGACTAGCGGGGGCCCCCGGCGGCACCGGGGAGCTGTTTTTT.

The chain employs TRBV5-5 and TRBJ2-1, with 7 bases that match TRBD1. Germline lookup yields CDR1 SGHKS and CDR2 YYEKEE (reference sequence). The CDR3 covers 16 residues. V was clipped by 0 bases and J by 5 bases; unmatched bases: 8. CDR3 DNA: TGTGCCAGCAGCTTGGGAGGCAGGGGGATAAACAATGAGCAGTTCTTC. This sequence encodes CASSLGGRGINNEQFF. The complete variable domain, with remaining parts taken from reference TRBV5-5 and TRBJ2-1, reads DAGVTQSPTHLIKTRGQQVTLRCSPISGHKSVSWYQQVLGQGPQFIFQYYEKEERGRGNFPDRFSARQFPNYSSELNVNALLLGDSALYLCASSLGGRGINNEQFFGPGTRLTVL.

The chain links TRBV4-3 to TRBJ2-3, with D possibly TRBD2 on 6 matching bases. CDR1 and CDR2 (germline): LGHNA, YSLEER. V was cut by 1 base and J by 4 bases, with 9 bases left in between. CDR3 length equals 14 residues. In DNA form, the CDR3 reads TGCGCCAGCAGCCAAGGGCTAGCGCCAGATACGCAGTATTTT. Translation: CASSQGLAPDTQYF.

This chain joins TRBV11-1 and TRBJ2-1, with TRBD1 matching 9 bases. Germline CDR1 reads SGHAT; CDR2 reads FQDESV (reference sequence). The CDR3 totals 15 residues. J gave up 2 bases and V 1 base, and 0 bases lay outside the gene matches. The CDR3 nucleotides read TGTGCCAGCAGCTTAGACAGGGGGCCCTACAATGAGCAGTTCTTC. Encoded protein: CASSLDRGPYNEQFF.

This clone is a singleton in its sample. The chain joins TRBV4-2 to TRBJ1-6, with 8 positions matching TRBD1. Germline trimming cut 4 bases from V and 10 bases from J; bases unmatched to any gene: 15. The CDR3 length is 17 residues. Germline V lookup: CDR1 LGHNA, CDR2 YNFKEQ. Here the CDR3 reads CASSPEIQGQGGSPLHF. The CDR3 nucleotides are TGTGCCAGCAGCCCCGAGATACAAGGACAGGGTGGATCACCCCTCCACTTT.